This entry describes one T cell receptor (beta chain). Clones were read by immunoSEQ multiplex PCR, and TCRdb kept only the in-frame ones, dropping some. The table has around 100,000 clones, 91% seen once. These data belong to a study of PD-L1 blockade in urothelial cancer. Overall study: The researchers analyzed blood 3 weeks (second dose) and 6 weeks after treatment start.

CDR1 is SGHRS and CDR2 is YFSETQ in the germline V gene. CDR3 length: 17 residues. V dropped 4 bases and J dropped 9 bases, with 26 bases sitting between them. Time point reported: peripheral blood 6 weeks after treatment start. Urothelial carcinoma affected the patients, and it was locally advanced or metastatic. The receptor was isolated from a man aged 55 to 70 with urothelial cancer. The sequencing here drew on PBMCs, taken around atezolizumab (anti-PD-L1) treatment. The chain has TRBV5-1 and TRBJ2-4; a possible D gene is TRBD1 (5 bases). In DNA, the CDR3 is TGCGCCAGCAGCCCAAAGCCTACCCCAGGGATCGGTGTCATTCAGTACTTC. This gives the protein CASSPKPTPGIGVIQYF.